This T cell receptor (beta chain) is drawn from a study of blood T cell repertoires in COVID-19. This clone showed up just once. Assay used: immunoSEQ multiplex PCR; TCRdb lists only in-frame clones, some missing. The sample lists 300,000 to 400,000 clones, approximately 90% occurring once. Donors were grouped by their self-reported clinical history. The study recruited exposed participants who had met a COVID-19 case within 2 weeks before entry. CDR1 is ENHRY and CDR2 is SYGVKD in the germline V gene. The junction had 3 bases not matched to a gene; V was cut back by 8 bases and J by 2 bases. There are 15 residues in the CDR3.

The sequence was collected from a woman in her twenties or thirties who had been exposed to COVID-19. Sequenced input: PBMCs or T cells enriched from blood (not recorded which). The gene calls are TRBV10-3 and TRBJ2-5, with 15 bases that match TRBD2. CDR3 in DNA: TGTGCCATCGGGACTAGCGGGGGGCCACAAGAGACCCAGTACTTC. It yields the protein CAIGTSGGPQETQYF.